The 27 T cell receptor beta chains given below trace back to one sample, sequenced in a study of CD8+ T cells in alopecia areata. The sequencing template was cDNA reverse transcribed from extracted RNA. The assay was immunoSEQ multiplex PCR, and TCRdb's table has in-frame clones only and misses some. This sample has some 1,400 clones, each found more than once. The sample comprised lesional skin. All receptors derive from a C3H/HeJ mouse with alopecia areata. Strain haplotype (MHC): H2-k.

This clone is medium-sized in the sample. Any gene name here is a mouse gene name. Coverage ceases 4 residues before the CDR3 finishes, and the germline J gene fills in the end. V is TRBV1 and J is TRBJ2-3, with D possibly matching TRBD1 (5 bases). The CDR3 totals 15 residues. V was clipped by 3 bases and J by 0 bases, with 10 bases between them. The germline V gene has CDR1 NSQYPW and CDR2 LRSPGD (reference sequence). Incomplete CDR3 DNA: TGCACCTGCAGTGCCCGGACAACTAGTGCAGAA. This gives the protein CTCSARTTSAE. The complete CDR3 sequence is CTCSARTTSAETLYF.

This clone turned up a few times. It differs at one base from a far larger clone, so likely a read error. All gene names here are mouse names. Read sequence stops 4 residues before the CDR3 end, and the germline J gene provides the missing end. The genes are TRBV13-3 and TRBJ2-4; D remains unclear. The CDR3 spans 14 residues. CDR1 is NNHDY and CDR2 is SYVADS in the germline V gene. V lost 4 bases and J 1 base, leaving 10 bases between the germline ends. CDR3 sequence: CASSPSQGQNTLYF. CDR3 DNA, as far as it was read: TGTGCCAGCAGTCCGTCGCAGGGTCAAAAC. The full variable domain, completed using reference TRBV13-3 and TRBJ2-4, is EAAVTQSPRSKVAVTGGKVTLSCHQTNNHDYMYWYRQDTGHGLRLIHYSYVADSTEKGDIPDGYKASRPSQENFSLILELASLSQTAVYFCASSPSQGQNTLYFGAGTRLSVL.

This clone was recorded many times. Gene names are mouse gene names. Read sequence stops 4 residues before the CDR3 end, and the germline J gene provides the missing end. The chain links TRBV13-2 to TRBJ2-7; 7 nucleotides match TRBD1. The CDR3 sequence is 14 residues long. V lost 0 bases to trimming and J lost 2 bases; unmatched junction nucleotides: 2. Looked up from germline, CDR1 is NNHNN and CDR2 is SYGAGS (reference sequence). CDR3 sequence reads: CASGDETGTYEQYF. The part of the CDR3 DNA that was read is TGTGCCAGCGGTGATGAGACAGGGACCTAT.

The table lists this clone with a few counts. This likely traces to a read error, being one base from a far larger clone. The gene symbols are mouse symbols. The DNA ends 4 residues before the CDR3 does, and the rest of the CDR3 is filled in from the germline J gene. The genes are TRBV13-3 and TRBJ2-4; no clear D. Germline values: CDR1 NNHDY, CDR2 SYVADS. The CDR3 runs 13 residues. With 0 bases removed from V and 0 bases from J, the gap between germline ends came to 2 bases. The CDR3 bases that were read are TGTGCCAGCAGTGATGAGAGTCAAAAC. Amino acid sequence: CASSDESQN. In full, the CDR3 is CASSDESQNTLYF.

This clone was observed many times. The genes are named according to mouse. The CDR3 extends 4 residues past the end of the read, so its final part is completed from the germline J gene. The chain couples TRBV13-3 to TRBJ1-2; weak D call: TRBD1 (6 bases). Trimming removed 1 base from V and 3 bases from J, with 7 bases in between. This CDR3 region has 13 residues. CDR1 and CDR2 from the germline V gene are NNHDY and SYVADS. CDR3 loop: CASSDPGDSDYTF. Partial CDR3 DNA: TGTGCCAGCAGTGATCCAGGGGACTCC.

This clone has at least ten counts. Gene labels here are mouse ones. The sequence runs out 4 residues before the end of the CDR3; the remainder is reconstructed from the germline J gene. This chain joins TRBV13-1 and TRBJ2-7; 10 nucleotides agree with TRBD2. V trimming: 2 bases; J trimming: 0 bases; junction bases outside the gene matches: 8. Germline CDR1 and CDR2: NSHNY and SYGAGN. The CDR3 length is 17 residues. The sequenced part of the CDR3 DNA is TGTGCCAGCAGTGACGATGACTGGGGGGCGAGCTCCTAT. Its protein product is CASSDDDWGASSY. The whole CDR3 protein reads CASSDDDWGASSYEQYF.

About this clone itself: At residue 14, the translated DNA and the protein in TCRdb do not agree; the protein given here is derived from the DNA. With a far larger clone one base away, a read error is the likely cause. Gene names and germline refer to mouse. The read ends 3 residues shy of where the CDR3 ends; the end is completed using the germline J gene. This rearrangement joins TRBV31 to TRBJ1-6; D possibly corresponds to TRBD1 (6 bases). TRBJ1-6 is placed among ORFs of uncertain function. The germline V gene encodes CDR1 GKSSPN and CDR2 SITVG. The CDR3 consists of 17 residues. CDR3 sequence reads: CAWSPHPRGSCNSPLYF. Incomplete CDR3 DNA: TGTGCCTGGAGTCCCCATCCCAGGGGTTCCTGTAATTCGCCC.

By its share, this clone is medium-sized. Germline and genes: mouse. The missing CDR3 end, 4 residues past where the read stops, is filled in from the germline J gene. The chain couples TRBV14 to TRBJ2-5; 7 bases line up with TRBD1. The CDR3 contains 12 residues. Germline CDR1 and CDR2: SGHDT and FRDEAV. The ends lost 5 bases at V and 3 bases at J; junction bases unmatched: 0. CDR3 protein: CASRDRQDTQYF. The CDR3 bases that were read are TGTGCCAGCAGGGACAGGCAAGAC.

As to this clone: Gene labels here are mouse ones. The CDR3 goes on 4 residues after the read ends, and that part is filled in from the germline J gene. The rearrangement uses TRBV4 and TRBJ2-1; possibly TRBD1 for D (5 bases). Germline CDR1 is LGHDT and CDR2 is YNNKQL (reference sequence). The CDR3 totals 15 residues. Trimming took off 3 bases at V and 4 bases at J, with 13 bases between the two ends. CDR3 amino acids: CASSYGRAVYAEQFF. CDR3 DNA, as far as it was read: TGTGCCAGCAGCTACGGCAGGGCAGTGTATGCT.

On this clone itself: Germline and genes: mouse. The CDR3 end lies 4 residues beyond the end of the read and is filled in from the germline J gene. The chain employs TRBV4 and TRBJ1-2; maybe TRBD1 (6 bases). The germline CDR1 and CDR2 sequences are LGHDT and YNNKQL (reference sequence). Deletions cut 4 bases from V and 0 bases from J, with 6 bases between. The CDR3 is 13 amino acids. CDR3 sequence reads: CASSWTANSDYTF. The sequenced part of the CDR3 DNA is TGTGCCAGCAGCTGGACAGCAAACTCC. Using reference TRBV4 and TRBJ1-2 for the parts outside the CDR3, the full variable domain is ETAVFQTPNYHVTQVGNEVSFNCKQTLGHDTMYWYKQDSKKLLKIMFSYNNKQLIVNETVPRRFSPQSSDKAHLNLRIKSVEPEDSAVYLCASSWTANSDYTFGSGTRLLVI.

The table lists this clone with a few counts. The protein TCRdb lists differs from the translation of the DNA at residue 14; the protein given here is translated from the DNA itself. This likely traces to a read error, being one base from a far larger clone. Mouse gene names apply. The sequence runs out 3 residues before the end of the CDR3; the remainder is reconstructed from the germline J gene. This chain joins TRBV31 and TRBJ1-6; the D gene is possibly TRBD1 (6 bases). TRBJ1-6 is marked as an open reading frame, function uncertain. CDR3 length equals 17 residues. Germline CDR1 and CDR2: GKSSPN and SITVG. This CDR3 reads CAWSPHPRGSFNSPLYF. Incomplete CDR3 DNA: TGTGCCTGGAGTCCCCATCCCAGGGGTTCCTTTAATTCGCCC.

This clone was seen repeatedly, ten times or more. Gene names denote mouse genes. The read is 4 residues too short to cover the CDR3 end, so that end is filled in from the germline J gene. The chain is built from TRBV19 and TRBJ2-5, with 11 bases fitting TRBD2. The V gene end was trimmed by 3 bases and the J gene end by 2 bases; junction bases not matched to a gene: 5. Germline lookup yields CDR1 FNHDT and CDR2 SITEND (reference sequence). This CDR3 is built from 16 residues. CDR3 sequence reads: CASSNWGGRGQDTQYF. CDR3 DNA, as far as it was read: TGTGCCAGCAGTAACTGGGGGGGCAGGGGCCAAGAC.

This clone appeared many times. Gene names refer to mouse genes. The read ends 4 residues early relative to the CDR3; the germline J gene fills the gap. The chain carries TRBV12-1 and TRBJ2-7, with 8 positions matching TRBD2. This CDR3 spans 15 amino acids. Germline V gene data show CDR1 as SGHSN and CDR2 as HYEKVE. V lost 0 bases to trimming and J lost 3 bases; unmatched junction nucleotides: 6. The CDR3 bases that were read are TGTGCCAGCTCTCTCGGACTGGGAGTCCTCTAT. It encodes CASSLGLGVLY. The full CDR3 is CASSLGLGVLYEQYF.

This clone was found a few times. The database protein in TCRdb disagrees with the DNA translation at residue 12; the sequence shown here was translated from the DNA. Mouse gene names and germline throughout. Read sequence stops 3 residues before the CDR3 end, and the germline J gene provides the missing end. V usage is TRBV13-1 and J usage is TRBJ1-6; TRBD1 matches at 11 bases. TRBJ1-6 counts as an open reading frame of uncertain function. With V trimmed by 3 bases and J by 10 bases, 6 bases remained unmatched. The CDR3 contains 15 residues. Germline V gene lookup returns CDR1 NSHNY and CDR2 SYGAGN. The CDR3 protein is CASSAPRDRGSPLYF. CDR3 DNA (partial): TGTGCCAGCAGTGCCCCCCGGGACAGGGGGTCGCCC.

In this sample, this clone is large. The gene symbols are mouse symbols. The CDR3 extends 4 residues past the end of the read, so its final part is completed from the germline J gene. Other DNA sequences in this specimen translate into the identical CDR3. The V and J genes are TRBV13-1 and TRBJ1-2; D possibly corresponds to TRBD1 (6 bases). The CDR3 is made up of 14 amino acids. Germline V gene sequence: CDR1 NSHNY, CDR2 SYGAGN. Partial CDR3 DNA: TGTGCCAGCAGTGAAGGACTGGGGGGGCGC. Translated: CASSEGLGGR. The whole CDR3 reads CASSEGLGGRDYTF.

This clone was counted a few times. Gene names are the mouse ones. The CDR3 sequence: CASSIFLGGTVAEQFF. The sequenced CDR3 bases are TGTGCCAGCAGTATATTTCTGGGGGGGACCGTTGCT. The rearrangement uses TRBV3 and TRBJ2-1, with 9 bases lining up with TRBD2. From the germline J gene comes the end of the CDR3, since the read stops 4 residues before it. The germline gives CDR1 SNHLY, CDR2 FYNGKV (reference sequence). The CDR3 sequence is 16 residues long. The J segment lost 6 bases and the V segment lost 6 bases, leaving 12 bases of the junction unmatched.

This clone was recorded at least ten times. Gene names denote mouse genes. Read sequence stops 4 residues before the CDR3 end, and the germline J gene provides the missing end. The chain is built from TRBV19 and TRBJ1-4; 7 bases line up with TRBD1. Trimming cost V 2 bases and J 5 bases; bases outside gene matches: 3. CDR1 and CDR2 from the germline V gene are FNHDT and SITEND (reference sequence). The CDR3 consists of 14 residues. Partial CDR3 DNA: TGTGCCAGCAGTATGGGGGACAGAAACGAA. It is translated as CASSMGDRNE. The complete CDR3 sequence is CASSMGDRNERLFF.

This clone appeared many times. Gene names follow the mouse nomenclature. The read comes to an end 4 residues before the CDR3 does, leaving the germline J gene to fill in the end. This chain uses TRBV13-1 with TRBJ2-5, with 11 positions matching TRBD2. Trimming cost V 1 base and J 2 bases; bases outside gene matches: 3. The CDR3 is 16 amino acids. CDR1 NSHNY and CDR2 SYGAGN come from the germline V gene. CDR3 protein: CASSDLLGGRQDTQYF. Partial CDR3 DNA: TGTGCCAGCAGTGATTTACTGGGGGGGCGCCAAGAC.

This clone was recorded at least ten times. Gene labels here are mouse ones. The read finishes 4 residues shy of the CDR3 end, and the germline J gene is used to complete it. V and J are TRBV19 and TRBJ2-5, with 7 bases lining up with TRBD1. Germline CDR1 and CDR2: FNHDT and SITEND (reference sequence). The CDR3 is 14 residues long. The V gene end was trimmed by 2 bases and the J gene end by 3 bases; junction bases not matched to a gene: 3. The covered CDR3 bases are TGTGCCAGCAGTATGGGGGACAGACAAGAC. Translated, it gives CASSMGDRQD. The full-length CDR3 reads as CASSMGDRQDTQYF.

This clone was detected ten times or more. Gene names refer to mouse genes. Sequencing ends 4 residues short of the CDR3 end; the germline J gene provides the rest. The chain carries TRBV1 and TRBJ2-3; possibly TRBD1 for D (6 bases). V lost 0 bases and J lost 0, with 7 bases in between. CDR3 length: 15 amino acids. Germline CDR1 NSQYPW, CDR2 LRSPGD (reference sequence). The DNA read from the CDR3 is TGCACCTGCAGTGCAGAAAGGGGGAGTGCAGAA. Translating gives CTCSAERGSAE. The whole CDR3 protein reads CTCSAERGSAETLYF.

A remark on this clone: Sequence at one end of the junction differs from germline and may be a read error. Mouse germline and gene names are used. The read finishes 4 residues shy of the CDR3 end, and the germline J gene is used to complete it. This chain links TRBV13-2 with TRBJ2-5, with D possibly TRBD1 on 6 matching bases. In germline, CDR1 is NNHNN, CDR2 SYGAGS (reference sequence). The CDR3 has 14 residues. CDR3 residues: CASSDAGTKDTQYF. CDR3 DNA, as far as it was read: TGTGCCAGCAGTGATGCTGGGACAAAAGAC.

This clone was seen ten or more times. The translated DNA and TCRdb's protein are not identical at residue 13; the protein here was translated from the DNA. Gene names are mouse gene names. CDR3 DNA (partial): TGTGCCAGCGGTGAGCCCGGGACAGCTTCTGGAAATACG. Its translation is CASGEPGTASGNT. The full-length CDR3 reads as CASGEPGTASGNTLYF. The V and J genes are TRBV13-2 and TRBJ1-3, with 7 nucleotides matching TRBD1. The read ends 3 residues before the CDR3 terminus; that terminus is restored from the germline J gene. This CDR3 has 16 residues. V shed 2 bases, J shed 0 bases, and the junction held 5 bases outside the gene matches. Germline CDR1 reads NNHNN; CDR2 reads SYGAGS (reference sequence).

This clone is judged medium-sized. These gene names are mouse names. From the germline J gene comes the end of the CDR3, since the read stops 4 residues before it. The chain carries TRBV13-3 and TRBJ2-3; D not resolved. The CDR3 covers 14 residues. Germline CDR1 is NNHDY and CDR2 is SYVADS. The germline V and J ends were trimmed by 2 bases and 0 bases, with 7 bases remaining between them. The CDR3 sequence is CASSEAGSAETLYF. The sequenced CDR3 bases are TGTGCCAGCAGTGAGGCTGGCAGTGCAGAA.

This clone was picked up many times. All gene names here are mouse names. With the read ending 4 residues before the CDR3 end, the germline J gene is used to fill in that end. The chain joins TRBV14 to TRBJ2-5; 10 positions match TRBD1. The length of the CDR3 is 14 residues. From germline, CDR1 is SGHDT and CDR2 FRDEAV. The chain's CDR3 is CASSLGQGSDTQYF. CDR3 DNA, as far as it was read: TGTGCCAGCAGTTTGGGACAGGGGAGTGAC. The whole variable domain, remainder taken from reference TRBV14 and TRBJ2-5, is EAGVTQSPRYAVLQEGQAVSFWCDPISGHDTLYWYQQPRDQGPQLLVYFRDEAVIDNSQLPSDRFSAVRPKGTNSTLKIQSAKQGDTATYLCASSLGQGSDTQYFGPGTRLLVL.

This clone was counted at least ten times. Gene names and germline match the mouse. The DNA ends 4 residues before the CDR3 does, and the rest of the CDR3 is filled in from the germline J gene. The V call is TRBV19, the J call TRBJ2-1, with D possibly TRBD1 on 5 matching bases. Germline V gene data show CDR1 as FNHDT and CDR2 as SITEND (reference sequence). The V and J ends lost 4 bases and 2 bases respectively, with 10 bases between them. This CDR3 is 14 amino acids long. Here the CDR3 reads CASSPPTDYAEQFF. The sequenced CDR3 bases are TGTGCCAGCAGTCCTCCGACAGACTATGCT.

This clone was picked up many times. The genes and germline here are from mouse. The CDR3 end lies 4 residues beyond the end of the read and is filled in from the germline J gene. V usage is TRBV19 and J usage is TRBJ2-3; perhaps TRBD1 as D (6 bases). CDR1 FNHDT and CDR2 SITEND come from the germline V gene (reference sequence). This CDR3 has 15 amino acids. The V and J ends lost 5 bases and 0 bases respectively, with 13 bases between them. The CDR3 protein is CASRPGTTSAETLYF. The CDR3 DNA, read in part, is TGTGCCAGCAGACCCGGGACAACTAGTGCAGAA.

This clone was seen more than once but under ten times. Being one base from a much bigger clone, this may be a read error. The gene names here belong to mouse. The read terminates 4 residues before the CDR3 end, so the remaining end is supplied by the germline J gene. The V call is TRBV13-1, the J call TRBJ2-7; D not certain. This CDR3 is built from 11 residues. Germline loops: CDR1 NSHNY, CDR2 SYGAGN. CDR3 protein: CASSLTDEQYF. Incomplete CDR3 DNA: TGTGCCAGCAGTTTAACAGAT.